This TCR beta chain derives from a study of T cell responses to AZD1222 COVID-19 vaccine. Study-level results: Spike-specific TCR depth and breadth grew after two AZD1222 doses. There were vaccine-associated CD4 TCRs across spike, dominant at 160-218 and 743-854.

This table comes from immunoSEQ multiplex PCR, and its TCRdb copy is limited to in-frame clones, with some not included. The sample has under 150,000 clones; over 90% are singletons. This clone was observed a single time. Its antigen is unknown. The CDR3 totals 12 residues. Germline lookup yields CDR1 LGHDT and CDR2 YNNKEL (reference sequence). Trimming shortened V by 0 bases and J by 8 bases, and 6 bases separated the two germline ends. This clonotype was sampled from an adult in good health. Sequenced here: peripheral blood, sampled on day 0 of AZD1222 vaccination. This chain uses TRBV3-1 (or the pseudogene TRBV3-2) with TRBJ2-3; tentative D call: TRBD1 (5 bases). Here the CDR3 DNA reads TGTGCCAGCAGCCAAGACAGGGTTACGCAGTATTTT. Translation: CASSQDRVTQYF.